Below are 31 T cell receptor beta chains sequenced from a single sample in a study of cytomegalovirus exposure and HLA in healthy donors. PCR was performed using 60 Vbeta and 13 Jbeta primers. TCRdb keeps only in-frame clones here, not all; method: immunoSEQ multiplex PCR. The sample includes fewer than 120,000 clones, more than 75% of them seen just once. Sequenced material: PBMCs. The receptors derive from a man aged 40-55 years in good health and CMV-seronegative.

The J gene is TRBJ2-1, the V gene TRBV6-6, with a weak D call TRBD1 (5 bases). This CDR3 has 16 residues. Trimming stripped 0 bases from V and 4 bases from J, with 13 bases between. Germline V gives CDR1 MNHNY, CDR2 SVGAGI (reference sequence). The CDR3 here is CASSYSTGATYNEQFF. CDR3 nucleotide sequence: TGTGCCAGCAGTTACTCTACTGGGGCCACATACAATGAGCAGTTCTTC.

There are a few counts of this clone. The chain has TRBV5-6 and TRBJ2-1; D might be TRBD2 (6 bases). The V and J ends lost 4 bases and 0 bases respectively, with 14 bases between them. The CDR3 loop spans 16 amino acids. The V gene's germline CDR1 is SGHDT and CDR2 YYEEEE. In nucleotides, the CDR3 is TGTGCCAGCAGCATGATTGGGAGGAGCTCCTACAATGAGCAGTTCTTC. This encodes CASSMIGRSSYNEQFF. Full variable domain (remainder filled in from reference TRBV5-6 and TRBJ2-1): DAGVTQSPTHLIKTRGQQVTLRCSPKSGHDTVSWYQQALGQGPQFIFQYYEEEERQRGNFPDRFSGHQFPNYSSELNVNALLLGDSALYLCASSMIGRSSYNEQFFGPGTRLTVL.

As for this clone: Relative to the germline gene, one junction end is altered; a read error may explain this. The chain links TRBV2 to TRBJ2-5; TRBD2 matches at 10 bases. CDR3 length: 13 amino acids. Germline lookup yields CDR1 SNHLY and CDR2 FYNNEI. The DNA for the CDR3 is TGTGCCGGGACTAGCGATCTAGGAGAGGCCCAGTACTTC. Translation: CAGTSDLGEAQYF.

This chain uses TRBV25-1 with TRBJ1-5; no definite D call. Germline CDR1 is MGHDK and CDR2 is SYGVNS. With 0 bases removed from V and 7 bases from J, the gap between germline ends came to 10 bases. The CDR3 contains 14 residues. Here the CDR3 DNA reads TGTGCCAGCAGTGAATACGGGGATTACCAGCCCCAGCATTTT. As protein: CASSEYGDYQPQHF. The full variable domain, completed using reference TRBV25-1 and TRBJ1-5, is EADIYQTPRYLVIGTGKKITLECSQTMGHDKMYWYQQDPGMELHLIHYSYGVNSTEKGDLSSESTVSRIRTEHFPLTLESARPSHTSQYLCASSEYGDYQPQHFGDGTRLSIL.

The chain couples TRBV11-2 to TRBJ2-1; 8 nucleotides agree with TRBD2. V was clipped by 3 bases and J by 5 bases; unmatched bases: 6. CDR1 and CDR2 from the germline V gene are SGHAT and FQNNGV. The CDR3 totals 15 residues. The CDR3 here is CASSFASGGNNEQFF. Here the CDR3 DNA reads TGTGCCAGCAGCTTCGCCTCGGGGGGGAACAATGAGCAGTTCTTC.

The chain has TRBV2 and TRBJ2-3; D gene ambiguous. Germline CDR1 SNHLY, CDR2 FYNNEI. Trimming took off 5 bases at V and 4 bases at J, with 10 bases between the two ends. CDR3 length: 13 amino acids. The CDR3 protein is CASSFPLSDTQYF. CDR3 coding DNA: TGTGCCAGCAGTTTTCCTCTCTCAGATACGCAGTATTTT.

The V and J genes are TRBV6-5 and TRBJ1-2; D gene uncertain. Germline CDR1 and CDR2: MNHEY and SVGAGI. Trimming took off 8 bases at V and 7 bases at J, with 11 bases between the two ends. The CDR3 has 11 amino acids. The CDR3 DNA reads TGTGCCAGCGGACTGGCTGGTGGCTACACCTTC. It encodes CASGLAGGYTF.

This clone was counted a single time. This sequence joins TRBV4-2 and TRBJ2-7, with D maybe TRBD2 (6 bases). CDR1 and CDR2 from the germline V gene are LGHNA and YNFKEQ. The ends were cut back, 2 bases at V and 0 bases at J, with 20 bases in the middle. CDR3 length: 18 amino acids. The CDR3 reads CASSQRKSGLLSSYEQYF. CDR3 sequence (DNA): TGTGCCAGCAGCCAACGAAAGTCGGGACTCCTGAGCTCCTACGAGCAGTACTTC.

The CDR3 DNA follows: TGTGCCAGCGGAACTCGGACCGTGACAGGACGAGCTAACTATGGCTACACCTTC. Protein product: CASGTRTVTGRANYGYTF. The rearrangement joins TRBV2 to TRBJ1-2; TRBD1 might be the D (6 bases). There are 18 residues in the CDR3. V was pared by 8 bases and J by 0 bases, with 25 bases between. The germline CDR1 and CDR2 sequences are SNHLY and FYNNEI. Complete variable domain (other parts from reference TRBV2 and TRBJ1-2): EPEVTQTPSHQVTQMGQEVILRCVPISNHLYFYWYRQILGQKVEFLVSFYNNEISEKSEIFDDQFSVERPDGSNFTLKIRSTKLEDSAMYFCASGTRTVTGRANYGYTFGSGTRLTVV.

The chain employs TRBV5-1 and TRBJ2-5; the D is unclear. Trimming shortened V by 4 bases and J by 5 bases, and 18 bases separated the two germline ends. Per the germline V gene, CDR1 is SGHRS and CDR2 is YFSETQ. The CDR3 consists of 15 residues. The CDR3 here is CASSPSTGSGETQYF. The DNA for the CDR3 is TGCGCCAGCAGCCCATCGACGGGTAGTGGGGAGACCCAGTACTTC.

This clone was seen just once. The junction departs from the called germline gene at one end, perhaps through a read error. V gene TRBV7-6 combines with J gene TRBJ1-6, with D possibly being TRBD1 (5 bases). The germline V gene encodes CDR1 SGHVS and CDR2 FNYEAQ. CDR3 length: 15 residues. The CDR3 loop reads CASRLDQGRGSPLHF. The DNA of the CDR3 is TGTGCCAGCAGATTAGATCAGGGTCGCGGATCACCCCTCCACTTT.

The V call is TRBV6-6, the J call TRBJ1-2; 10 bases are a match to TRBD1. Germline V CDR1 and CDR2: MNHNY, SVGAGI (reference sequence). The ends lost 0 bases at V and 3 bases at J; junction bases unmatched: 1. This CDR3 spans 15 amino acids. For the CDR3, the DNA is TGTGCCAGCAGTTACTCAGGGACAGGGGACTATGGCTACACCTTC. The encoded protein is CASSYSGTGDYGYTF.

The rearrangement links TRBV14 to TRBJ1-5; no reliable D call. Germline CDR1 and CDR2: SGHDN and FVKESK. V shed 3 bases and J shed 5 bases, with 8 bases lying between them. The CDR3 length is 13 residues. The CDR3: CASSQSLYQPQHF. CDR3 nucleotides: TGTGCCAGCAGCCAGAGCCTTTATCAGCCCCAGCATTTT.

The chain couples TRBV10-1 to TRBJ1-2; 10 bases agree with TRBD1. In germline, CDR1 is WNHNN, CDR2 SYGVQD (reference sequence). Trimming at V came to 8 bases and at J to 1 base, leaving 10 bases not matched to a gene. The CDR3 spans 16 residues. The CDR3 here is CASGRDRGPINYGYTF. The CDR3 nucleotides are TGCGCCAGCGGCCGGGACAGGGGACCTATTAACTATGGCTACACCTTC.

This clone is a singleton in its sample. V and J are TRBV2 and TRBJ2-2, with 7 nucleotides matching TRBD1. V shed 7 bases, J shed 6 bases, and the junction held 8 bases outside the gene matches. CDR1 and CDR2 from the germline V gene are SNHLY and FYNNEI. The CDR3 covers 14 residues. The CDR3 reads CASIKGAVAGELFF. CDR3 nucleotide sequence: TGTGCCAGCATAAAGGGGGCCGTGGCCGGGGAGCTGTTTTTT.

DNA for the CDR3: TGTGCCAGCAACCGGGGGGTGGACTATGGCTACACCTTC. Protein: CASNRGVDYGYTF. The chain links TRBV6-1 to TRBJ1-2; D possibly corresponds to TRBD1 (5 bases). The CDR3 is 13 residues long. The V end was cut by 7 bases, the J end by 3 bases, with 12 bases between. The germline V gene encodes CDR1 MNHNS and CDR2 SASEGT.

The rearrangement links TRBV5-8 to TRBJ1-5, with D perhaps matching TRBD1 (6 bases). The germline V gene has CDR1 SGHTS and CDR2 YDEGEE. Trimming took 5 bases from V and 0 from J, leaving 9 bases between them. The CDR3 is made up of 14 amino acids. CDR3 amino acids: CASSGQYSNQPQHF. For the CDR3, the DNA is TGTGCCAGCAGTGGACAGTATAGCAATCAGCCCCAGCATTTT. The whole variable domain, remainder taken from reference TRBV5-8 and TRBJ1-5, is EAGVTQSPTHLIKTRGQQATLRCSPISGHTSVYWYQQALGLGLQFLLWYDEGEERNRGNFPPRFSGRQFPNYSSELNVNALELEDSALYLCASSGQYSNQPQHFGDGTRLSIL.

This sequence joins TRBV5-1 and TRBJ1-4; tentatively, D is TRBD1 (6 bases). Germline V lookup: CDR1 SGHRS, CDR2 YFSETQ. The CDR3 is 14 residues long. Between the trimmed V and J ends, which lost 2 bases and 7 bases, there was a span of 12 bases. CDR3 residues: CASSFSGAGEKLFF. The DNA of the CDR3 is TGCGCCAGCAGCTTCTCAGGGGCGGGTGAAAAACTGTTTTTT.

CDR3 region: CASKTGGPTEAFF. The CDR3 DNA sequence: TGCGCCAGCAAAACGGGAGGCCCCACTGAAGCTTTCTTT. The V gene is TRBV5-1, the J gene TRBJ1-1; D gene unclear. CDR3 length: 13 amino acids. Germline V CDR1 and CDR2: SGHRS, YFSETQ. V was cut by 6 bases and J by 4 bases, with 13 bases left in between.

This sequence joins TRBV5-1 and TRBJ2-1; D gene uncertain. CDR3 size: 15 residues. Trimming pared 4 bases from V and 0 bases from J, leaving 11 bases between. Germline values: CDR1 SGHRS, CDR2 YFSETQ. This CDR3 is CASSLSLSSYNEQFF. The CDR3 coding sequence is TGCGCCAGCAGCCTTTCGTTGAGCTCCTACAATGAGCAGTTCTTC.

The CDR3, as DNA: TGTGCCAGCACCTTGGAGAGGACTGAAGCTTTCTTT. It translates to CASTLERTEAFF. The rearrangement links TRBV6-1 to TRBJ1-1; D uncertain. The CDR3 is made up of 12 amino acids. The V end was cut by 7 bases, the J end by 5 bases, with 11 bases between. Germline V gene sequence: CDR1 MNHNS, CDR2 SASEGT.

The V call is TRBV4-2, the J call TRBJ2-7; 9 nucleotides align to TRBD1. The trim removed 0 bases at V and 6 bases at J, leaving 9 bases unmatched. Germline values: CDR1 LGHNA, CDR2 YNFKEQ. The CDR3 extends over 16 amino acids. The DNA for the CDR3 is TGTGCCAGCAGCCAAGAAGGTCAGGGACAGGGAGGCGAGCAGTACTTC. It encodes CASSQEGQGQGGEQYF.

The chain employs TRBV28 and TRBJ1-4, with TRBD1 identical over 8 bases. J was trimmed by 7 bases and V by 3 bases; bases with no gene match: 4. CDR3 length: 14 residues. The V gene's germline CDR1 is MDHEN and CDR2 SYDVKM. CDR3 sequence (DNA): TGTGCCAGCAGTTTCACAGGGGGGGGTGAAAAACTGTTTTTT. Translation gives CASSFTGGGEKLFF.

The rearrangement uses TRBV7-3 and TRBJ2-1; D might be TRBD1 (6 bases). V was shortened by 1 base and J by 3 bases, with 13 bases between the two germline ends. The CDR3 sequence is 16 residues long. Germline CDR1 SGHTA, CDR2 FQGTGA. CDR3 residues: CASSLIPQGDYNEQFF. CDR3 nucleotide sequence: TGTGCCAGCAGCTTAATCCCACAGGGAGACTACAATGAGCAGTTCTTC.

There are a few counts of this clone. The CDR3 loop reads CASSSWDSPFEQYF. CDR3 DNA: TGTGCCAGCAGCTCCTGGGACAGTCCTTTCGAGCAGTACTTC. This chain connects TRBV5-6 to TRBJ2-7; 7 bases are shared with TRBD1. V lost 3 bases, J lost 6 bases, and 9 bases stayed unmatched. Per germline, CDR1 SGHDT and CDR2 YYEEEE. This CDR3 is built from 14 residues.

The gene calls are TRBV7-2 and TRBJ1-2; maybe TRBD1 (5 bases). V shed 2 bases and J shed 8 bases, with 21 bases lying between them. The CDR3 is made up of 16 amino acids. In germline, CDR1 is SGHTA, CDR2 FQGNSA. The CDR3 coding sequence is TGTGCCAGCAGCTTATCTCCCTTCGGCGGGGGGAAGGGCTACACCTTC. Amino acids: CASSLSPFGGGKGYTF.

This chain uses TRBV6-6 with TRBJ2-1; TRBD1 matches 7 bases. Germline V gene lookup returns CDR1 MNHNY and CDR2 SVGAGI (reference sequence). The V and J ends lost 5 bases and 7 bases, in that order; junction bases with no gene match: 5. The CDR3 loop spans 13 amino acids. CDR3 amino acids: CASSNYRGNEQFF. The DNA of the CDR3 is TGTGCCAGCAGTAATTACAGGGGTAATGAGCAGTTCTTC.

The chain recombines TRBV6-5 with TRBJ1-2; 8 bases fit TRBD1. The V segment lost 6 bases and the J segment 4 bases; nucleotides outside the gene matches: 10. The CDR3 runs to 15 residues. The V gene's germline CDR1 is MNHEY and CDR2 SVGAGI. DNA of the CDR3: TGTGCCAGCAGCCCCGCCGGACAGGGAGGCTATGGCTACACCTTC. It translates to CASSPAGQGGYGYTF.

The chain combines TRBV28 with TRBJ1-5; a weak D match, TRBD1 (5 bases). Germline V gives CDR1 MDHEN, CDR2 SYDVKM. The V and J ends lost 8 bases and 5 bases respectively, with 16 bases between them. The CDR3 extends over 14 amino acids. The CDR3 reads CASHRAGNDQPQHF. Here the CDR3 DNA reads TGTGCCAGCCATCGGGCAGGGAACGATCAGCCCCAGCATTTT.

The chain carries TRBV2 and TRBJ1-5; D is possibly TRBD1 (5 bases). The CDR3 extends over 13 amino acids. Trimming cost V 7 bases and J 5 bases, with 12 bases left between them. Germline V gene sequence: CDR1 SNHLY, CDR2 FYNNEI. The CDR3 protein is CASNQGLDQPQHF. The CDR3 DNA is TGTGCCAGCAATCAGGGATTAGATCAGCCCCAGCATTTT.

V gene TRBV28 combines with J gene TRBJ1-6, with D unclear. The CDR3 spans 13 residues. Germline-derived CDR1 and CDR2 are MDHEN and SYDVKM. Deletions cut 6 bases from V and 9 bases from J, with 12 bases between. CDR3 in DNA: TGTGCCAGCAGCTTACCACAGAGTTCACCCCTCCACTTT. This translates into CASSLPQSSPLHF.